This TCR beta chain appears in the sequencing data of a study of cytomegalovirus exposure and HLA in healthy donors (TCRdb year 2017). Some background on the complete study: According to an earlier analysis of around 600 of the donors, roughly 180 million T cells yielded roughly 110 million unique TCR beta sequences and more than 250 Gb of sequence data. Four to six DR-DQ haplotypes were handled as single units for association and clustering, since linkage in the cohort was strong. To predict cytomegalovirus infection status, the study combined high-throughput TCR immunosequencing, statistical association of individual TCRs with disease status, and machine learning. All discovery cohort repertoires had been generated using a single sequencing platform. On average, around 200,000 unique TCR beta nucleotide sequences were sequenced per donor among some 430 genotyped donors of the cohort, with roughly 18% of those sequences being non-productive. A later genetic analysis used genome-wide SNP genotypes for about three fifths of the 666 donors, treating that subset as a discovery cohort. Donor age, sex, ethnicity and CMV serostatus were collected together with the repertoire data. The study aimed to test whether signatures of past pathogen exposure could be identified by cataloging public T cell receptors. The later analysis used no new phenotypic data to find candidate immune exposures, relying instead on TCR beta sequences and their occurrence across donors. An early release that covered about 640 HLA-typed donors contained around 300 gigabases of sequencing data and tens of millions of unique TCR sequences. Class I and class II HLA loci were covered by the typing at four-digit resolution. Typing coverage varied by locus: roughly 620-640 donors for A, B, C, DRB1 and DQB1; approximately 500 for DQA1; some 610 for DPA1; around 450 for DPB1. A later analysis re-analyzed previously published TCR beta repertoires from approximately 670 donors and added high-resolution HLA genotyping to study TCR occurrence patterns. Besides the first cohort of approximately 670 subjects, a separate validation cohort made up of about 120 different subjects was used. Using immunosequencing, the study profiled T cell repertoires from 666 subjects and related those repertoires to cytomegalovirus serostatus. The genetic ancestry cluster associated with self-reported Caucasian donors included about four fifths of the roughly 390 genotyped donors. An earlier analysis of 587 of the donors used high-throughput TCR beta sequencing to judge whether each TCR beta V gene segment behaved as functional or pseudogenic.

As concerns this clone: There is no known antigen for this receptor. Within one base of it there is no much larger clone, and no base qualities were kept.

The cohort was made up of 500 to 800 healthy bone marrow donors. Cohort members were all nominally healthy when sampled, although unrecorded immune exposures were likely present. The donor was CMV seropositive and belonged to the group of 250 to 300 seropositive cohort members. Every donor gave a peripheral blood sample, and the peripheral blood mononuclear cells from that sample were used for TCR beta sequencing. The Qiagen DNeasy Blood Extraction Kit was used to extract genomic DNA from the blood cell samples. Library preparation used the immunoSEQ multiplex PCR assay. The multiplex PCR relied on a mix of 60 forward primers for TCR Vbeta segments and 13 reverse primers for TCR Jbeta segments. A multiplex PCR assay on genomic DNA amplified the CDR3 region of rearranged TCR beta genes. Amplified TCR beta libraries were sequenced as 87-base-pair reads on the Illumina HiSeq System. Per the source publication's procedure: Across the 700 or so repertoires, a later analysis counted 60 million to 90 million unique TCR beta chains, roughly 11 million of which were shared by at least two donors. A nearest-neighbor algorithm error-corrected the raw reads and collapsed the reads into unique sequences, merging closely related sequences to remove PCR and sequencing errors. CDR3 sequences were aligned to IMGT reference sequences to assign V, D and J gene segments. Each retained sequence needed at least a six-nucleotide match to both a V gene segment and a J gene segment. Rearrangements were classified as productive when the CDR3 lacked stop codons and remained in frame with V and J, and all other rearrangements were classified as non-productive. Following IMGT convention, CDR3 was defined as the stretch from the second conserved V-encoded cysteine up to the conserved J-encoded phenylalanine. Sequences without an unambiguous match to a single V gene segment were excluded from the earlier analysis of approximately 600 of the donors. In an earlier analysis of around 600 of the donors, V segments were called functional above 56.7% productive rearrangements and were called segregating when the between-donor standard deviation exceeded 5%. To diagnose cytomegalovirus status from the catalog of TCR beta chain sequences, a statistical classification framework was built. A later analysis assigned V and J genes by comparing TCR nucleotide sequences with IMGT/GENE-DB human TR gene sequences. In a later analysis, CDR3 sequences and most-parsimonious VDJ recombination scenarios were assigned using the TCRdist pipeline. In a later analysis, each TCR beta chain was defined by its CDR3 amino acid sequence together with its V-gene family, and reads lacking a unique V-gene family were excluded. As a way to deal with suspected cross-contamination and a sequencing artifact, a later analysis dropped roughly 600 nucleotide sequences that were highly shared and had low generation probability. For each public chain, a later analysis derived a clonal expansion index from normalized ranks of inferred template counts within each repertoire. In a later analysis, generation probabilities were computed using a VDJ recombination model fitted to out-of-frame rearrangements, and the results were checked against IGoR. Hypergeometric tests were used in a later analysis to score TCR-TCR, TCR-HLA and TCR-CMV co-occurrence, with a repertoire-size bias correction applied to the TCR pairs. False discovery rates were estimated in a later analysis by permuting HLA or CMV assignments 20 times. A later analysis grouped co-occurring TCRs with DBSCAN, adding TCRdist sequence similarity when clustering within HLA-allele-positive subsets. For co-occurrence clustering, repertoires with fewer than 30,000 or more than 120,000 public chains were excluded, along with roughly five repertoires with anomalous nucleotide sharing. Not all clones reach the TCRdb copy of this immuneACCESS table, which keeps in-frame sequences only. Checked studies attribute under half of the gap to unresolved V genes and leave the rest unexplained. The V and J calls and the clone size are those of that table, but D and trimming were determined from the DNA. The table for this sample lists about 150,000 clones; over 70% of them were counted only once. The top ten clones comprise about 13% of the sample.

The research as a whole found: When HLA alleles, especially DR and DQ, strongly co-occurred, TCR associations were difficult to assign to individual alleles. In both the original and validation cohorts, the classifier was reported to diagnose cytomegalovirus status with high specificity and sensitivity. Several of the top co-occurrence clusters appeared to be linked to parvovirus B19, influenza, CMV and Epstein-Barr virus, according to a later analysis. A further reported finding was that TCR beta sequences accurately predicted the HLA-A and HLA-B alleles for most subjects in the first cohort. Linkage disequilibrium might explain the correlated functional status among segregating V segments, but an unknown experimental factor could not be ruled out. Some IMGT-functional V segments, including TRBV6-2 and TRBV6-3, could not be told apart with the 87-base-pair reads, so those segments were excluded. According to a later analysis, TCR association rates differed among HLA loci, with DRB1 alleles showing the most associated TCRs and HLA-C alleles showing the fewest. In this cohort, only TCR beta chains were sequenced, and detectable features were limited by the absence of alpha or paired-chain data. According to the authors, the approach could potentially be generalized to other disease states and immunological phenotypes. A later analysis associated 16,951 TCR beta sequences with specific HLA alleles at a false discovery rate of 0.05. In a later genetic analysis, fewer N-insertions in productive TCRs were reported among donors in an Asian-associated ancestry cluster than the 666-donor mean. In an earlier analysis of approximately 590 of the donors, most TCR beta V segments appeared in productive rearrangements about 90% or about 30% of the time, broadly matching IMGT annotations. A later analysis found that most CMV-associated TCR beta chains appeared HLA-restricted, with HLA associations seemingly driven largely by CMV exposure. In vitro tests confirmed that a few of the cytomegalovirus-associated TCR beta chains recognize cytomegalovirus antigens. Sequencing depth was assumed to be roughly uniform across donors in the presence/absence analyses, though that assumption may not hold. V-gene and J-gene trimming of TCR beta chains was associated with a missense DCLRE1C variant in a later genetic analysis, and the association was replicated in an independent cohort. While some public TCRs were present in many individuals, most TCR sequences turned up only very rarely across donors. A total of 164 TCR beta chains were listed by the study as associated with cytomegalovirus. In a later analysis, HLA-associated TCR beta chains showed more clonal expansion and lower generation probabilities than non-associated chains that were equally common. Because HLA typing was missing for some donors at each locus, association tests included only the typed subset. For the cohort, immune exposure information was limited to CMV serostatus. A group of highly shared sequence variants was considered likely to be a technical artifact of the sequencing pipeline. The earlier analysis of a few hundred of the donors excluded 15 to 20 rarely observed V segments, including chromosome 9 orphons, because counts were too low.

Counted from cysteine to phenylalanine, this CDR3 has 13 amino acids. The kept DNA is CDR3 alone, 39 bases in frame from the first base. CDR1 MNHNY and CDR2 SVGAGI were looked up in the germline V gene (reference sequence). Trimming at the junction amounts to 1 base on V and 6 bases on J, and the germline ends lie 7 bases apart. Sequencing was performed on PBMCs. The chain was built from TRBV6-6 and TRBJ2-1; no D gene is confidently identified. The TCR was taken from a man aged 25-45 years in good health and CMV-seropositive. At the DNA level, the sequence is TGTGCCAGCAGTTACTATCGGGTCAATGAGCAGTTCTTC. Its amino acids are CASSYYRVNEQFF.